This T cell receptor (beta chain) is drawn from a study of a mutant IDH1 vaccine in newly diagnosed glioma. The overall study: The study started vaccination 4-6 weeks after radiotherapy alone, or with temozolomide cycles. At week 47 came visit V13, while visit V12 had come at week 35.

This clone was found once. Antigen specificity is unknown. J was trimmed by 4 bases and V by 1 base; bases with no gene match: 6. CDR1 is KGHSH, CDR2 LQKENI, per germline. The CDR3 has 15 amino acids. The method was immunoSEQ multiplex PCR; TCRdb's version includes in-frame clones alone and lacks a portion of them. The sample shows some 56,000 clones, about 79% of them seen only once. Time point denoted: week 47, end of study. Alongside topical imiquimod, each dose of vaccine comprised 300 ug of mutant IDH1 20-mer peptide. The patients were given eight vaccinations, one each in weeks 1, 3, 5, 7, 11, 15, 19 and 23. Each astrocytoma in the donors was new, WHO grade 3 or 4, IDH1-mutant and ATRX-lost.

This TCR was recovered from a man aged 45 to 65 with glioma. This rearrangement joins TRBV18 to TRBJ2-5; 7 nucleotides line up with TRBD1. Sample: PBMCs, taken from a glioma patient whose treatment included an IDH1 peptide vaccine. Written as DNA, the CDR3 is TGTGCCAGCTCACCACTAAACAGGGGATCAGAGACCCAGTACTTC. This codes for CASSPLNRGSETQYF.